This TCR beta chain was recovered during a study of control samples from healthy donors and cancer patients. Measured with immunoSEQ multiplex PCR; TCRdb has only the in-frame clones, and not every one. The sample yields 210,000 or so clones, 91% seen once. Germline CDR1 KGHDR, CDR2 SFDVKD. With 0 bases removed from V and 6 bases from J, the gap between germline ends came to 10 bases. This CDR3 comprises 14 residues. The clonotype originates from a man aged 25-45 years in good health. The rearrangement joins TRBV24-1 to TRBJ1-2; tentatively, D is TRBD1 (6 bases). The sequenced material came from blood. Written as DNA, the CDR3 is TGTGCCACCAGTGATTTGGGACAGAGGGATGGCTACACCTTC. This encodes CATSDLGQRDGYTF.